This T cell receptor (beta chain) was sequenced for a study of shared clonotypes between healthy human individuals. Findings and limits, study-wide: Depth of sequencing was expected to influence donor clonotype sharing.

The CDR3 length is 13 residues. The V gene lost 5 bases and the J gene lost 5 bases, with 13 bases spanning the gap. CDR1 is SGDLS and CDR2 is YYNGEE in the germline V gene. Naive CD8 cells lacked CD45RO and underwent positive selection for CCR7, leaving out terminally differentiated effector memory CD45RA+ cells. Participating donors were healthy, HIV-negative adults free of recent acute infections or vaccinations. Adult Caucasians living in Nashville, Tennessee made up all of the donors. Sorted-subset replicate PCR reactions were performed with 150 to 200 ng DNA, corresponding to tens of thousands of T cell genomes. Clones were sequenced by immunoSEQ multiplex PCR, and TCRdb holds only the in-frame ones, with some missing. This sample has about 2.1 million clones; roughly 93% occur once, and the top ten carry about 1.6%. About this clone: Its antigen is not identified.

The chain uses TRBV9 and TRBJ1-1; D unresolved. The source of this sequence is a young man in good health. Some clones in this sample may be carry-over from other donors' samples. The sample comprised naive CD8+ T cells from PBMCs. The CDR3 sequence is CASRPDLGTEAFF. DNA of the CDR3: TGTGCCAGCAGACCCGATCTGGGGACTGAAGCTTTCTTT.